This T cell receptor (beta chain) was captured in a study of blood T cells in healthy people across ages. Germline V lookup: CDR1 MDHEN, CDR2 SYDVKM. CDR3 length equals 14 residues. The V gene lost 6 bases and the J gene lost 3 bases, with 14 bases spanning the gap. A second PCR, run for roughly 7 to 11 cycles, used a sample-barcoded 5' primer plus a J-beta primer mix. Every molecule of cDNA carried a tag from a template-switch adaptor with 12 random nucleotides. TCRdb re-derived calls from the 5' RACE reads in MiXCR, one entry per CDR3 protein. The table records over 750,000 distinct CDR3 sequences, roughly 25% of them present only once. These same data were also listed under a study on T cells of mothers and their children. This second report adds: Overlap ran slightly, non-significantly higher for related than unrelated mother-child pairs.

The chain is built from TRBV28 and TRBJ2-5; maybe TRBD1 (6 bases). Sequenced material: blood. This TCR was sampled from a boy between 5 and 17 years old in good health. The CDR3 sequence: CASRDTGLEETQYF. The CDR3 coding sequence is TGTGCCAGCAGAGACACAGGGTTGGAAGAGACCCAGTACTTC.